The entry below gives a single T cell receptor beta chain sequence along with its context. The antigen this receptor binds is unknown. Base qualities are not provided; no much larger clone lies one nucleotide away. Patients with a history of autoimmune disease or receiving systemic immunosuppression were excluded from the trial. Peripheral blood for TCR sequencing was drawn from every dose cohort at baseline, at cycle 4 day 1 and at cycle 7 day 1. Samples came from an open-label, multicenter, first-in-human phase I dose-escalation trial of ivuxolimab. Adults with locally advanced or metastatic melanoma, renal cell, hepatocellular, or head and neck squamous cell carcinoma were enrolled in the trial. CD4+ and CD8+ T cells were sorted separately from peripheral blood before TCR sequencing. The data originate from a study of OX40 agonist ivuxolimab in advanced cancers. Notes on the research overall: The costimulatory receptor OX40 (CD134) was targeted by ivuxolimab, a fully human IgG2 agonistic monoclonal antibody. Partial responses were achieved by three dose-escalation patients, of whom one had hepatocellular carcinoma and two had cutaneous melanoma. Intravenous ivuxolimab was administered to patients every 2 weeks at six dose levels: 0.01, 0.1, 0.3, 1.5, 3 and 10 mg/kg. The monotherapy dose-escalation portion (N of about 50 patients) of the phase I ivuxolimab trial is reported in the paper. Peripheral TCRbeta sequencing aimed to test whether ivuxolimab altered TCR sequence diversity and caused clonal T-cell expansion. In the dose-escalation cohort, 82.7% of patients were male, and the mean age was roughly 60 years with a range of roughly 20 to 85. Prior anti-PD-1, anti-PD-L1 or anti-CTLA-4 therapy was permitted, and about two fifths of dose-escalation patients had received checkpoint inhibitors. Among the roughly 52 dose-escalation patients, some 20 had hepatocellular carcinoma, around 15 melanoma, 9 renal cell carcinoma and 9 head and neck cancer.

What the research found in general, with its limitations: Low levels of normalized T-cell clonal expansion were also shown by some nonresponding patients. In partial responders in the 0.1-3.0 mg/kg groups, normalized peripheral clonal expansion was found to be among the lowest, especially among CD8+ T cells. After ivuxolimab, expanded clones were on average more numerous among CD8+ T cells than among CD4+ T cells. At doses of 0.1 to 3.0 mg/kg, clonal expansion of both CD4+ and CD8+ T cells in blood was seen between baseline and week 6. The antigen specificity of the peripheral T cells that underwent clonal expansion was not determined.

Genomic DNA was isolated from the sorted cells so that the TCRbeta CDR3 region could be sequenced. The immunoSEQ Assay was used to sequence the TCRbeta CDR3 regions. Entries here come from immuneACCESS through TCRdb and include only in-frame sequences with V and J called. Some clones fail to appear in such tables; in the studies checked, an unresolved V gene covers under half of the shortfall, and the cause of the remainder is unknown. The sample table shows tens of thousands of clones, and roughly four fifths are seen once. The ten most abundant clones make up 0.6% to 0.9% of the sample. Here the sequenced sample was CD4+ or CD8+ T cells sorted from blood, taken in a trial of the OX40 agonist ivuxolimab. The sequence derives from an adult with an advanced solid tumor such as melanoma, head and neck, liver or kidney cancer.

DNA sequence: TGTGCCAGCTTGGTAGCGGGGGGGTACAATGAGCAGTTCTTC. It encodes CASLVAGGYNEQFF. The rearrangement combines TRBV2 with TRBJ2-1, and TRBD2 matches 11 of the central bases. From a lookup of the germline V gene, CDR1 and CDR2 are SNHLY and FYNNEI. From cysteine to phenylalanine, the CDR3 is 14 amino acids long. Only the CDR3 DNA stays, 42 bases, in frame from base 1. The germline V end is reduced by 8 bases and the J end by 4 bases; junction bases left unmatched: 4.